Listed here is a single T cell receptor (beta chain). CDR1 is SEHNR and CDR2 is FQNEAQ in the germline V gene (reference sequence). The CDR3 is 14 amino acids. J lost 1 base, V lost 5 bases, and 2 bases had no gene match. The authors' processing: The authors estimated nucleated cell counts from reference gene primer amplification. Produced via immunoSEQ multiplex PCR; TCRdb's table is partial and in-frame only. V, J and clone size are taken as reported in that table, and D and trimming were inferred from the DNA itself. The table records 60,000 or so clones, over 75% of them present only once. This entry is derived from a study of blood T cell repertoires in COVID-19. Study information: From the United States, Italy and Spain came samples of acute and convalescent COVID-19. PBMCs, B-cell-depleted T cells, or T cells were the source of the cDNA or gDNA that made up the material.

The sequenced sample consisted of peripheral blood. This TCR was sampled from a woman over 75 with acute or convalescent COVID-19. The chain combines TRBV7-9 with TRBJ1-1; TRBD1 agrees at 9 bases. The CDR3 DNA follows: TGTGCCAGCAGCCGGACAGGGGCGAACACTGAAGCTTTCTTT. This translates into CASSRTGANTEAFF. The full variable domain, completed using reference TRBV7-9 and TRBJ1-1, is DTGVSQNPRHKITKRGQNVTFRCDPISEHNRLYWYRQTLGQGPEFLTYFQNEAQLEKSRLLSDRFSAERPKGSFSTLEIQRTEQGDSAMYLCASSRTGANTEAFFGQGTRLTVV.